The 15 T cell receptor beta chains given below trace back to one sample, sequenced in a study of cytomegalovirus exposure and HLA in healthy donors. The primer mix had 60 Vbeta and 13 Jbeta primers. Assay: immunoSEQ multiplex PCR; the TCRdb copy retains only in-frame clones and omits some. The profile shows more than 95,000 clones, about 81% of them singletons. The sample comprised PBMCs. Every receptor here comes from a man aged 30-40 years in good health and CMV-seronegative.

The rearrangement links TRBV5-1 to TRBJ1-5, with a tentative D call TRBD1 (5 bases). The V end lost 4 bases, the J end lost 0 bases, and 14 bases lay between the germline ends. Germline values: CDR1 SGHRS, CDR2 YFSETQ. There are 16 residues in the CDR3. CDR3 in DNA: TGCGCCAGCAGCCCCCAGGGATTTTATAGCAATCAGCCCCAGCATTTT. This gives the protein CASSPQGFYSNQPQHF.

The genes are TRBV7-9 and TRBJ2-5; tentative D call: TRBD2 (6 bases). The CDR3 sequence is 14 residues long. Germline V gene sequence: CDR1 SEHNR, CDR2 FQNEAQ (reference sequence). V lost 5 bases and J 2 bases, leaving 12 bases between the germline ends. The DNA for the CDR3 is TGTGCCAGCAGCCAGAGGGACTTACAAGAGACCCAGTACTTC. This sequence encodes CASSQRDLQETQYF.

The gene calls are TRBV27 and TRBJ1-2; a weak D match, TRBD1 (5 bases). Germline V gene sequence: CDR1 MNHEY, CDR2 SMNVEV (reference sequence). CDR3 length: 14 amino acids. V was shortened by 4 bases and J by 3 bases, with 12 bases between the two germline ends. The CDR3 region has the DNA TGTGCCAGCAGTTCCACCGGAGGGGACTATGGCTACACCTTC. It yields the protein CASSSTGGDYGYTF.

The chain carries TRBV28 and TRBJ2-5; no firm D call. CDR1 and CDR2 from the germline V gene are MDHEN and SYDVKM. This CDR3 region has 12 residues. Trimming pared 2 bases from V and 6 bases from J, leaving 7 bases between. The CDR3 loop is CASSLSLKTQYF. In nucleotides, the CDR3 is TGTGCCAGCAGTTTAAGTCTAAAGACCCAGTACTTC.

This clone was seen more than once but under ten times. The V call is TRBV9, the J call TRBJ2-1; D might be TRBD2 (6 bases). CDR1 is SGDLS and CDR2 is YYNGEE in the germline V gene. The germline V and J ends were trimmed by 4 bases and 2 bases, with 16 bases remaining between them. The CDR3 sequence is 16 residues long. In DNA, the CDR3 is TGTGCCAGCAGCTCCCTGGGGGGACCCCCCTACAATGAGCAGTTCTTC. Its protein product is CASSSLGGPPYNEQFF.

The chain combines TRBV7-2 with TRBJ2-5; maybe TRBD1 (5 bases). V lost 5 bases, J lost 2 bases, and 12 bases lay in between. Per germline, CDR1 SGHTA and CDR2 FQGNSA. The CDR3 extends over 14 amino acids. CDR3 nucleotides: TGTGCCAGCAGCCCAGGGTGGGCACAAGAGACCCAGTACTTC. Translating it yields CASSPGWAQETQYF.

In its sample, this clone was seen once. CDR3 protein: CASSLGTGGNYGYTF. CDR3 coding DNA: TGCGCCAGCAGCCTAGGGACAGGGGGGAACTATGGCTACACCTTC. This chain joins TRBV5-1 and TRBJ1-2, with 11 bases identical to TRBD1. V shed 4 bases and J 2 bases; nucleotides not matched to a gene: 4. Germline CDR1 and CDR2: SGHRS and YFSETQ. The CDR3 has 15 amino acids.

This clone was seen a single time. The V gene is TRBV5-5, the J gene TRBJ2-1, with 9 bases lining up with TRBD2. This CDR3 spans 15 amino acids. Looked up from germline, CDR1 is SGHKS and CDR2 is YYEKEE (reference sequence). V was pared by 6 bases and J by 3 bases, with 7 bases of the junction left unmatched. CDR3 DNA sequence: TGTGCCAGCACCACCGGGACTAGCAACTACAATGAGCAGTTCTTC. It codes for CASTTGTSNYNEQFF.

The chain combines TRBV6-1 with TRBJ1-4, with a possible D match to TRBD1 (6 bases). This CDR3 has 12 residues. V lost 8 bases and J lost 13, with 17 bases in between. Germline CDR1 and CDR2: MNHNS and SASEGT. The CDR3 loop is CASLDWPRGLFF. The CDR3 DNA sequence: TGTGCCAGCCTGGACTGGCCCAGGGGACTGTTTTTT.

This chain connects TRBV28 to TRBJ1-1; the D gene is possibly TRBD1 (5 bases). Trimming shortened V by 6 bases and J by 10 bases, and 15 bases separated the two germline ends. The CDR3 spans 12 residues. Germline CDR1 reads MDHEN; CDR2 reads SYDVKM. The CDR3 coding sequence is TGTGCCAGCAGCCAAAGGGGTTTTTTAGCTTTCTTT. Protein sequence: CASSQRGFLAFF.

The chain uses TRBV5-1 and TRBJ1-2; D is undetermined. The CDR3 loop spans 14 amino acids. Germline values: CDR1 SGHRS, CDR2 YFSETQ. With 3 bases removed from V and 7 bases from J, the gap between germline ends came to 16 bases. For the CDR3, the DNA is TGCGCCAGCAGCTGGGGAACGACCGGGATTGGCTACACCTTC. Residues: CASSWGTTGIGYTF. The complete variable domain, with remaining parts taken from reference TRBV5-1 and TRBJ1-2, reads KAGVTQTPRYLIKTRGQQVTLSCSPISGHRSVSWYQQTPGQGLQFLFEYFSETQRNKGNFPGRFSGRQFSNSRSEMNVSTLELGDSALYLCASSWGTTGIGYTFGSGTRLTVV.

This sequence joins TRBV6-5 and TRBJ1-1; D is uncertain. V was shortened by 0 bases and J by 8 bases, with 13 bases between the two germline ends. Germline V gives CDR1 MNHEY, CDR2 SVGAGI. CDR3 length: 14 residues. The DNA for the CDR3 is TGTGCCAGCAGTTACTCGGACGAGAGGAGGGAAGCTTTCTTT. It is translated as CASSYSDERREAFF.

The chain recombines TRBV7-2 with TRBJ2-3; 10 positions agree with TRBD2. V lost 3 bases, J lost 4 bases, and 10 bases stayed unmatched. The CDR3 extends over 17 amino acids. In germline, CDR1 is SGHTA, CDR2 FQGNSA. CDR3 sequence reads: CASSFLSSGGRSDTQYF. CDR3 coding DNA: TGTGCCAGCAGCTTCCTCTCTAGCGGGGGTAGGTCAGATACGCAGTATTTT.

This clone has only a few counts. With a far larger clone one base away, a read error is the likely cause. The chain carries TRBV4-2 and TRBJ2-1, with 8 bases lining up with TRBD1. Germline-derived CDR1 and CDR2 are LGHNA and YNFKEQ. The CDR3 covers 13 residues. J lost 7 bases, V lost 3 bases, and 2 bases had no gene match. CDR3 protein: CASSHYRGNEQFF. The CDR3 coding sequence is TGTGCCAGCAGCCACTACAGGGGGAATGAGCAGTTCTTC.

The rearrangement joins TRBV7-9 to TRBJ2-7, with no clear D. The CDR3 loop spans 14 amino acids. Germline V gene sequence: CDR1 SEHNR, CDR2 FQNEAQ (reference sequence). Trimming pared 0 bases from V and 2 bases from J, leaving 8 bases between. CDR3 bases: TGTGCCAGCAGCTTAGCCAGCGAGACCTACGAGCAGTACTTC. Amino acids: CASSLASETYEQYF. Together with reference TRBV7-9 and TRBJ2-7, the CDR3 gives the full variable domain: DTGVSQNPRHKITKRGQNVTFRCDPISEHNRLYWYRQTLGQGPEFLTYFQNEAQLEKSRLLSDRFSAERPKGSFSTLEIQRTEQGDSAMYLCASSLASETYEQYFGPGTRLTVT.